This entry is about one T cell receptor beta chain. Per the authors' pipeline: ImmunoSEQ yielded junction-only sequences lacking quality scores, so filtering differed. Libraries were prepared by immunoSEQ multiplex PCR; TCRdb keeps only in-frame clonotypes and omits some of them. V, J and clone size reflect that table, while D and trimming were determined from the DNA. The sample has millions of clones; less than 95% are singletons. These data come from a study of shared clonotypes between healthy human individuals. Looking at the study overall: CD8 memory received one plate per donor, CD8 naive two, CD4 memory three and CD4 naive three.

V shed 0 bases and J shed 4 bases, with 21 bases lying between them. Germline V gene data show CDR1 as LGHNA and CDR2 as YNFKEQ. The CDR3 consists of 18 residues. Naive CD8 isolation took CD45RO-negative cells positively selected for CCR7 and excluded terminally differentiated effector memory CD45RA+ cells. The genes are TRBV4-2 and TRBJ2-5; weak D call: TRBD2 (5 bases). The sequence was collected from a man aged 18 to 29 in good health. The sample taken for sequencing was naive CD8+ T cells sorted from blood. Written as DNA, the CDR3 is TGTGCCAGCAGCCAAGATGTTCGGGCTGGCGGGCGCGGAGAGACCCAGTACTTC. This sequence encodes CASSQDVRAGGRGETQYF.